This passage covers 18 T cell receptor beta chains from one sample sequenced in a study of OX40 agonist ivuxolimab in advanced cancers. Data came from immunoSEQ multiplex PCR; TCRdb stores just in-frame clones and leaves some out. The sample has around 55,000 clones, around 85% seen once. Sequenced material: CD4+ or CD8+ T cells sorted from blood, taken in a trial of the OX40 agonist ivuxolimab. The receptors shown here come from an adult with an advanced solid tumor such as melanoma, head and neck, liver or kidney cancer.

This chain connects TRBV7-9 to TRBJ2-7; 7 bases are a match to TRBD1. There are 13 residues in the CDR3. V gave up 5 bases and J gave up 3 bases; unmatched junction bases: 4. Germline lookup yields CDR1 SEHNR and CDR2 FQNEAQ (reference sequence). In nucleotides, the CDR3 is TGTGCCAGCAGCCCCGGGGACAGCTACGAGCAGTACTTC. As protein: CASSPGDSYEQYF.

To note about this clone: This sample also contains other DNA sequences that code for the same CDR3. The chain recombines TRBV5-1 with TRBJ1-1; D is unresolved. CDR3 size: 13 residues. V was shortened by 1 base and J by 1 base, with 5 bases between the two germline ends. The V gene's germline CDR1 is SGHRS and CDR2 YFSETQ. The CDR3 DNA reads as TGCGCCAGCAGCTTGAATCCGAACACTGAAGCTTTCTTT. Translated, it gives CASSLNPNTEAFF.

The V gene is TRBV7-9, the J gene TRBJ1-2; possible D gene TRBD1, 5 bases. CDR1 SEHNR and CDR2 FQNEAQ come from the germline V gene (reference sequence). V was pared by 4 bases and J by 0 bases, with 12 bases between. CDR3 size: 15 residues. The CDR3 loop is CASSSQGRANYGYTF. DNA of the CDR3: TGTGCCAGCAGCTCTCAGGGTCGGGCTAACTATGGCTACACCTTC.

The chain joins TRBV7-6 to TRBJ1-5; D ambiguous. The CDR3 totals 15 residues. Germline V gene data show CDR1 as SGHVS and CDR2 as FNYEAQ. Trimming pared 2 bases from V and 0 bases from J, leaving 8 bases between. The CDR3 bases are TGTGCCAGCAGCTTACTAGGGAATAGCAATCAGCCCCAGCATTTT. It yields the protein CASSLLGNSNQPQHF.

Here the CDR3 reads CASSPSRGPYTDTQYF. DNA for the CDR3: TGTGCCAGCAGCCCCTCACGGGGACCCTACACAGATACGCAGTATTTT. The V and J genes are TRBV9 and TRBJ2-3, with D possibly called TRBD1 or TRBD2 (5 bases each). CDR1 and CDR2 (germline): SGDLS, YYNGEE. The V and J ends lost 4 bases and 2 bases respectively, with 17 bases between them. The CDR3 is 16 amino acids.

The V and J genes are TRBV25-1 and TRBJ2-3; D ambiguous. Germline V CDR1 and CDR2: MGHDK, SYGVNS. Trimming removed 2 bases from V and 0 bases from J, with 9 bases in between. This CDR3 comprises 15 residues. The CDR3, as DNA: TGTGCCAGCAGTGAAGGGCCTCCTAGCACAGATACGCAGTATTTT. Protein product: CASSEGPPSTDTQYF.

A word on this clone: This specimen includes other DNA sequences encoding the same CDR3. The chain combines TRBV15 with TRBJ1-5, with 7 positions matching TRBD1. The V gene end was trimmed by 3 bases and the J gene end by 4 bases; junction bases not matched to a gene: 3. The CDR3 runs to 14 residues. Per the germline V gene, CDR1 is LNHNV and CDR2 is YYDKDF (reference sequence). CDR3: CATSRAGGNQPQHF. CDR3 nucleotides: TGTGCCACCAGCAGGGCAGGGGGTAATCAGCCCCAGCATTTT.

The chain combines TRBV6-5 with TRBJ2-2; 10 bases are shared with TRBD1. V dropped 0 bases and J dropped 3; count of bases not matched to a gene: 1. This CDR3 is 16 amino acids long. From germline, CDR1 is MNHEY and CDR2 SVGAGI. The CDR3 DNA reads TGTGCCAGCAGTTACTCGGGACAGGGGTACACCGGGGAGCTGTTTTTT. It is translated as CASSYSGQGYTGELFF.

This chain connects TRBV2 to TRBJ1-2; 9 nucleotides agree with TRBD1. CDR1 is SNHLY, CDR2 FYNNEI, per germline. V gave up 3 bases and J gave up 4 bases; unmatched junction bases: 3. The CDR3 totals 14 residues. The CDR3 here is CASSDTGGFYGYTF. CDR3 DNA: TGTGCCAGCAGTGACACAGGGGGCTTCTATGGCTACACCTTC.

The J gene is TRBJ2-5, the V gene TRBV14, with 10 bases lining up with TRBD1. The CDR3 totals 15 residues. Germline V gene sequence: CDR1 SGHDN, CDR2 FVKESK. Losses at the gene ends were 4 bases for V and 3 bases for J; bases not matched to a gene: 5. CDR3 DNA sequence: TGTGCCAGCAGCCGGACAGGGGGACGAGAAGAGACCCAGTACTTC. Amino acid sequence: CASSRTGGREETQYF.

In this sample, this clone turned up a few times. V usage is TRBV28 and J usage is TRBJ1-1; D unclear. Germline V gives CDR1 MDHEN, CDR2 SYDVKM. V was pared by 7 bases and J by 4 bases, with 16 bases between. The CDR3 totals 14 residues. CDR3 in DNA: TGTGCCAGCACCTTCGTGCCAGGAGGCACTGAAGCTTTCTTT. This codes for CASTFVPGGTEAFF.

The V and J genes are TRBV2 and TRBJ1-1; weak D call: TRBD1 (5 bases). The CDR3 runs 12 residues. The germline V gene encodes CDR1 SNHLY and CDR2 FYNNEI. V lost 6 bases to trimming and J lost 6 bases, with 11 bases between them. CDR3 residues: CASRGGVPEAFF. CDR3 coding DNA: TGTGCCAGCAGGGGGGGGGTCCCTGAAGCTTTCTTT. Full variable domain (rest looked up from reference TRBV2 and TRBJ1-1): EPEVTQTPSHQVTQMGQEVILRCVPISNHLYFYWYRQILGQKVEFLVSFYNNEISEKSEIFDDQFSVERPDGSNFTLKIRSTKLEDSAMYFCASRGGVPEAFFGQGTRLTVV.

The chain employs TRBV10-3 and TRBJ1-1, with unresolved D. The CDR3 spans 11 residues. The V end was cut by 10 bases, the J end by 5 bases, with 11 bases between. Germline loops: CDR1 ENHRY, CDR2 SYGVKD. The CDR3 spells CASAHTTEAFF. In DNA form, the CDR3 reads TGTGCCAGCGCCCACACTACTGAAGCTTTCTTT.

The CDR3 sequence is CGASGTEAFF. CDR3 nucleotide sequence: TGCGGCGCGTCGGGCACTGAAGCTTTCTTT. The chain couples TRBV29-1 to TRBJ1-1; D remains unclear. Germline loops: CDR1 SQVTM, CDR2 ANQGSEA. CDR3 length: 10 residues.

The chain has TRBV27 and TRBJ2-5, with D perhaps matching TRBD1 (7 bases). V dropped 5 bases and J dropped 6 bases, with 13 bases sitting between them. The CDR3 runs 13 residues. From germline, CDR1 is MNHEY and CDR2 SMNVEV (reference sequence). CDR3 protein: CASSNSGGKTQYF. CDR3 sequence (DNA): TGTGCCAGCAGTAATTCAGGGGGGAAGACCCAGTACTTC.

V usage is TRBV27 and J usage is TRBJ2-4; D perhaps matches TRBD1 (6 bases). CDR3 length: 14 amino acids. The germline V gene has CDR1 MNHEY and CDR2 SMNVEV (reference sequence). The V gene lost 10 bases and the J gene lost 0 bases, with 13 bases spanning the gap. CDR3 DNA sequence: TGTGCCACAAGGGGGTACCTAGCCAAAAACATTCAGTACTTC. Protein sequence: CATRGYLAKNIQYF.

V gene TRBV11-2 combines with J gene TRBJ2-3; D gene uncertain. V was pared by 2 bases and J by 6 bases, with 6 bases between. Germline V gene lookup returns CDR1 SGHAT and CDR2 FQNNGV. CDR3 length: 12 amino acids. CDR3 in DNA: TGTGCCAGCAGCTTACTACCGGATACGCAGTATTTT. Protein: CASSLLPDTQYF.

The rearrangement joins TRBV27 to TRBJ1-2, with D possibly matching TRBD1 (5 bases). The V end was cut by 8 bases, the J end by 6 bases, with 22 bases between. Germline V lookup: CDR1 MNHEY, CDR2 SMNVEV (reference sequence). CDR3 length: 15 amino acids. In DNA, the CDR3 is TGTGCCAGCGGGCGGGGGGGTGTGGACGTCGATGGCTACACCTTC. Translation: CASGRGGVDVDGYTF.